This T cell receptor beta chain was sequenced during a study of T-cell reconstitution after alpha-beta-depleted transplantation in children. Unique molecular identifiers were built into the TCRbeta library. MiXCR, applied by TCRdb to the PCR reads, yields one record per CDR3 protein. Of about 830,000 distinct CDR3 sequences listed, about 15% are singletons. This clonotype was seen a few times. What it recognizes is unknown. The V and J ends lost 3 bases and 4 bases, in that order; junction bases with no gene match: 7. The length of the CDR3 is 15 residues. Overall study results and limits: The main origin of T-cell counts and diversity one year after transplant was newly produced T cells. About two months after transplant, alpha-beta T cells reportedly came from several hundred expanded graft clones.

The origin of this receptor is a male patient aged 10-17 years who had a stem cell transplant for acute lymphoblastic leukemia, so the T cells may come from the graft donor. The rearrangement uses TRBV12-3 or TRBV12-4 and TRBJ2-5, with TRBD2 matching 8 bases. The sample in question was PBMCs, mostly from graft donor cells, obtained 360 days after TCRalphabeta/CD19-depleted stem cell transplant. CDR3 sequence: CASSFGGDLRETQYF. Here the CDR3 DNA reads TGTGCCAGCAGTTTCGGGGGGGACCTGAGAGAGACCCAGTACTTC.